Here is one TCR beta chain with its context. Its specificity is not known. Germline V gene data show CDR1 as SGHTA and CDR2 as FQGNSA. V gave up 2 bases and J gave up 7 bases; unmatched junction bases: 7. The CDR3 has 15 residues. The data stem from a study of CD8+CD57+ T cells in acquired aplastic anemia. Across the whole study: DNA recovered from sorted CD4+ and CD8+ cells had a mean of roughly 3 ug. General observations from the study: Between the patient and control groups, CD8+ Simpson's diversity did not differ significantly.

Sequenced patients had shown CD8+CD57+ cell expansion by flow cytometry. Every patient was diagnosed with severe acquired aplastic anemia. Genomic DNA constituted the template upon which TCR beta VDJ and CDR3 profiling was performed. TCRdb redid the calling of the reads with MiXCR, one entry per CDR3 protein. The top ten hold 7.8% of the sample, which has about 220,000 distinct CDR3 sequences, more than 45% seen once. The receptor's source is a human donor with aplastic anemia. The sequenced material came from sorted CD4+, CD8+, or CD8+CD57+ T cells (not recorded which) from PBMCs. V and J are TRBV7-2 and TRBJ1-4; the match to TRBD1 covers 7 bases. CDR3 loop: CASSLSQGRTEKLFF. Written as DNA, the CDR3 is TGTGCCAGCAGCTTATCACAGGGGAGGACTGAAAAACTGTTTTTT.